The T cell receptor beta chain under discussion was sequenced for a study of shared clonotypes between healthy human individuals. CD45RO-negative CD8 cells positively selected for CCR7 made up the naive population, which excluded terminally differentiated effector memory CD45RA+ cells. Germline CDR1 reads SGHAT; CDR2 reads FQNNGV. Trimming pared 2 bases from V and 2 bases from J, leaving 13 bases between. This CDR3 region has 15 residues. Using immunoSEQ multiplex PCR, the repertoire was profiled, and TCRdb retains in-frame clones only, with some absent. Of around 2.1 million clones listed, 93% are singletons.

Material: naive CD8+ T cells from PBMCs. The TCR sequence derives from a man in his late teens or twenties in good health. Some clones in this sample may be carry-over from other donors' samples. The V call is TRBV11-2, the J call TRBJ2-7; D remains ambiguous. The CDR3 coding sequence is TGTGCCAGCAGCTTATGGGCCGGCCTGGCCTACGAGCAGTACTTC. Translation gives CASSLWAGLAYEQYF.